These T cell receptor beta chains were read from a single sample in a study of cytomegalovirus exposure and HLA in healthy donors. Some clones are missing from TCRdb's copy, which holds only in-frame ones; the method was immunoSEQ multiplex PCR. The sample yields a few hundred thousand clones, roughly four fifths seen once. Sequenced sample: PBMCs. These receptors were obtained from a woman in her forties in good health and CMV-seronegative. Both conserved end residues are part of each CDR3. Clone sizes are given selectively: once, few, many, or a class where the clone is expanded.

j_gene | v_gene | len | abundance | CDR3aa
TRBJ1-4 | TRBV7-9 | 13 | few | CASSRVGNEELFF
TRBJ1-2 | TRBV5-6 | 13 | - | CASSLAAGGGYTF
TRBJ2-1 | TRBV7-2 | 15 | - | CASSLTRTGLNEQFF
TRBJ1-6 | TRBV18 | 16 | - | CASSPGGAGYNSPLHF
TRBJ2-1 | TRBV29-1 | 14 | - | CSVEVGARRGEQFF
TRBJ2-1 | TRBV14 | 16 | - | CASSQVKTSGVNEQFF
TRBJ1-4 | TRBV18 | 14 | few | CASSRQRDNEKLFF
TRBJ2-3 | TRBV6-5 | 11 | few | CASRDRGTQYF
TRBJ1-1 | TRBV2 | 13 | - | CASLREANTEAFF
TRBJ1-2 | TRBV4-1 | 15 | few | CASSQEIGLDYGYTF
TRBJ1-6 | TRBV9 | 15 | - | CASSVSDRGWTPLHF
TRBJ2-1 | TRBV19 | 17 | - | CASSIQGGGGVYNEQFF
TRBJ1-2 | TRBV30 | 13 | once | CAWGEGARYGYTF
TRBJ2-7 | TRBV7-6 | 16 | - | CASSPSPGQGSHEQYF
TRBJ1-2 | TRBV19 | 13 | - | CASRGQRLHGYTF
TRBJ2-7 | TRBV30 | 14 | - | CAWSVSGLDYEQYF
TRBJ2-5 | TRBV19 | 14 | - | CASSPHEGRETQYF
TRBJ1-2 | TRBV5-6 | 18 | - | CASSPRRGKGITNYGYTF
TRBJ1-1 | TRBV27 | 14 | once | CASRGGRMNTEAFF
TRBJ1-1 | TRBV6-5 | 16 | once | CASSFTSTGEGTEAFF
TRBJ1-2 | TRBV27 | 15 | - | CASSLQGQGFYGYTF
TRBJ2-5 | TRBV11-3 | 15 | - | CASSGTRGSTETQYF
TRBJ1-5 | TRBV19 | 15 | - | CASRPRGVSNQPQHF
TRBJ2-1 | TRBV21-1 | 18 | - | CASSKDPLAGASYNEQFF
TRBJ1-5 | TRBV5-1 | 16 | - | CASSPSPGQTLEPQHF
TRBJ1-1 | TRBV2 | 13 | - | CASKLQFNTEAFF
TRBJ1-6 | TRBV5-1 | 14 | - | CASSLTGDNSPLHF
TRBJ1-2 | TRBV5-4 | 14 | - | CASSLEGRGYGYTF
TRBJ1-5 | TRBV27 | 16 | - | CASSPGALQLNQPQHF
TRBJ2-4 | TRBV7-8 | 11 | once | CASSLGDIQYF
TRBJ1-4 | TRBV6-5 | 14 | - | CASSPPGDNEKLFF
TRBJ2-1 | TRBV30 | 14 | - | CAWSGRGSFYEQFF
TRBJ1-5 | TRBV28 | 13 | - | CAETQGLDQPQHF
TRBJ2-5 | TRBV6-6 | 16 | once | CASSSSPSGGQETQYF
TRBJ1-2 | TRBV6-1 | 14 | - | CASSRTGGGSGYTF
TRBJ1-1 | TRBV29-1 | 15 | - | CSAEGDRGGSTEAFF
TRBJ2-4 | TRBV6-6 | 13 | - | CASSDREFGIQYF
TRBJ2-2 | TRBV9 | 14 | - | CASSPRVNTGELFF
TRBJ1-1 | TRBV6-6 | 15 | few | CASSYPTDLNTEAFF
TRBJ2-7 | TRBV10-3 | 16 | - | CAIGGATDRGLYEQYF
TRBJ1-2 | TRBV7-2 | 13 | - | CASSLEQYYGYTF
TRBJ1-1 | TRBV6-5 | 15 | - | CASTPAGRANTEAFF
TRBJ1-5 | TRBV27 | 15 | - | CASSPGQGSNQPQHF
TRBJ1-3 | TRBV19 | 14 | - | CASSKVDSGNTIYF
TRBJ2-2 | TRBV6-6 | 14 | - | CASVGTGGTGELFF
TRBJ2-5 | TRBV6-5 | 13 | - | CASSPGNQETQYF
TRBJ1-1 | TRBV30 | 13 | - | CARSGQGGTEAFF
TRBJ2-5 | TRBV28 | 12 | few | CASRGPAGSQYF
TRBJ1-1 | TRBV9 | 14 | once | CASSPGQRNTEAFF
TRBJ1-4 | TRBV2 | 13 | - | CASSLQEGEKLFF
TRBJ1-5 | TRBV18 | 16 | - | CASSSVGSNSNQPQHF
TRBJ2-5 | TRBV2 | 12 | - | CASSGIKETQYF
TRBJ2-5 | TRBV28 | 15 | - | CASRLAGLAAGTQYF
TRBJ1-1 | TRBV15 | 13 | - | CATSREITYEAFF